One sample yielded the 26 T cell receptor beta chains listed below, sequenced in a study of blood T cells in healthy people across ages. A second PCR, run for about 6 to 11 cycles, used a sample-barcoded 5' primer plus a J-beta primer mix. Using its own MiXCR run on the 5' RACE reads, TCRdb lists one record per CDR3 protein. Among about 760,000 distinct CDR3 sequences listed, more than 50% were seen once. What was sequenced was blood. These receptors came from a man aged 40-49 years in good health.

This clonotype occurred a few times. This chain links TRBV28 with TRBJ2-7, with 8 bases identical to TRBD2. The junction had 9 bases not matched to a gene; V was cut back by 5 bases and J by 3 bases. Per germline, CDR1 MDHEN and CDR2 SYDVKM. This CDR3 has 15 amino acids. CDR3 DNA sequence: TGTGCCAGCAGTCCCAAGCGGGAGCCTTTCTACGAGCAGTACTTC. The encoded protein is CASSPKREPFYEQYF.

The V call is TRBV12-3 or TRBV12-4, the J call TRBJ2-2; 7 nucleotides match TRBD2. CDR3 length equals 17 residues. V lost 2 bases to trimming and J lost 1 base; unmatched junction nucleotides: 7. DNA of the CDR3: TGTGCCAGCAGTTTAAGTGTCAGCGGGAAGAACACCGGGGAGCTGTTTTTT. This gives the protein CASSLSVSGKNTGELFF.

The chain joins TRBV5-1 to TRBJ2-3, with a weak D call TRBD1 (6 bases). The germline V gene has CDR1 SGHRS and CDR2 YFSETQ. Deletions cut 4 bases from V and 7 bases from J, with 19 bases between. The CDR3 runs to 15 residues. The CDR3 nucleotides are TGCGCCAGCAGCATAGGACAGAAAGATGCAAATACGCAGTATTTT. Translation: CASSIGQKDANTQYF.

The chain has TRBV20-1 and TRBJ2-6, with D possibly matching TRBD1 (6 bases). V was pared by 5 bases and J by 1 base, with 9 bases between. Germline CDR1 DFQATT, CDR2 SNEGSKA (reference sequence). This CDR3 comprises 14 residues. The CDR3 reads CSAATGSGANVLTF. DNA for the CDR3: TGCAGTGCTGCCACAGGGTCTGGGGCCAACGTCCTGACTTTC.

With respect to this clonotype: With a much larger clone just one base away, this may be a read error. The chain uses TRBV7-9 and TRBJ2-7, with 7 bases fitting TRBD2. Germline V gives CDR1 SEHNR, CDR2 FQNEAQ (reference sequence). After removal of 5 bases from V and 5 bases from J, the junction contained 9 bases not matched to a gene. The CDR3 runs 14 residues. Here the CDR3 reads CASSPRRETDEQYF. CDR3 nucleotides: TGTGCCAGCAGCCCCAGGCGGGAGACCGACGAGCAGTACTTC.

J is TRBJ2-3 and V is TRBV28; D might be TRBD1 or TRBD2, each matching 5 bases. The V end was cut by 7 bases, the J end by 1 base, with 18 bases between. From germline, CDR1 is MDHEN and CDR2 SYDVKM. CDR3 size: 16 residues. In DNA, the CDR3 is TGTGCCAGCACCCCAACAGGAGAGGGGCGCACAGATACGCAGTATTTT. Residues: CASTPTGEGRTDTQYF.

This chain connects TRBV7-9 to TRBJ1-2; 9 bases are a match to TRBD1. Germline trimming cut 5 bases from V and 3 bases from J; bases unmatched to any gene: 13. The CDR3 is 17 amino acids. Germline CDR1 reads SEHNR; CDR2 reads FQNEAQ (reference sequence). In DNA form, the CDR3 reads TGTGCCAGCAGCCCTTGGGACAGGGCCTCTACTGACTATGGCTACACCTTC. Its protein product is CASSPWDRASTDYGYTF.

The chain links TRBV20-1 to TRBJ2-5, with 10 bases aligning to TRBD2. In germline, CDR1 is DFQATT, CDR2 SNEGSKA (reference sequence). Trimming cost V 6 bases and J 11 bases; bases outside gene matches: 15. The CDR3 covers 14 residues. In nucleotides, the CDR3 is TGCAGTGCAACCGGGACTAGCGAATTGTATGAGCAGTACTTC. Amino acids: CSATGTSELYEQYF.

This clonotype was observed a few times. The chain is built from TRBV29-1 and TRBJ1-5; weak D call: TRBD1 (6 bases). The CDR3 sequence is 13 residues long. Germline V gives CDR1 SQVTM, CDR2 ANQGSEA. V was cut by 5 bases and J by 1 base, with 9 bases left in between. CDR3 in amino acids: CSVTRGSNQPQHF. CDR3 DNA sequence: TGCAGCGTTACCAGGGGAAGCAATCAGCCCCAGCATTTT.

The gene calls are TRBV7-2 and TRBJ2-1; possible D gene TRBD1, 5 bases. Germline lookup yields CDR1 SGHTA and CDR2 FQGNSA. The CDR3 is 15 residues long. V gave up 4 bases and J gave up 8 bases, with 18 bases separating them. CDR3 protein: CASSSQGVAIYEQFF. CDR3 in DNA: TGTGCCAGCAGCTCCCAAGGGGTAGCAATATATGAGCAGTTCTTC.

The V call is TRBV6-5, the J call TRBJ1-1; 7 nucleotides match TRBD1. Germline-derived CDR1 and CDR2 are MNHEY and SVGAGI. CDR3 length: 14 amino acids. Trimming cost V 3 bases and J 4 bases; bases outside gene matches: 5. CDR3 sequence reads: CASSYVPGGTEAFF. CDR3 sequence (DNA): TGTGCCAGCAGTTATGTGCCAGGGGGCACTGAAGCTTTCTTT.

The table lists this clonotype with a few counts. The J gene is TRBJ2-7, the V gene TRBV6-2 or TRBV6-3; TRBD1 aligns across 7 bases. Germline V lookup: CDR1 MNHEY, CDR2 SVGEGT. V lost 6 bases, J lost 4 bases, and 9 bases stayed unmatched. CDR3 length: 14 amino acids. The CDR3 protein is CASRVDRAPYEQYF. CDR3 coding DNA: TGTGCCAGCAGAGTCGACAGGGCGCCATACGAGCAGTACTTC.

This chain connects TRBV24-1 to TRBJ1-5; D uncertain. Germline V gene sequence: CDR1 KGHDR, CDR2 SFDVKD. With 3 bases removed from V and 0 bases from J, the gap between germline ends came to 11 bases. The CDR3 covers 16 residues. The CDR3, as DNA: TGTGCCACCAGTGATCAAAGGCGGTTTAGCAATCAGCCCCAGCATTTT. Its protein is CATSDQRRFSNQPQHF.

A few counts support this clonotype. This chain links TRBV20-1 with TRBJ1-6; D is possibly TRBD1 (6 bases). The V gene lost 7 bases and the J gene lost 6 bases, with 16 bases spanning the gap. This CDR3 has 14 amino acids. Germline CDR1 is DFQATT and CDR2 is SNEGSKA (reference sequence). CDR3 nucleotide sequence: TGCAGTGTTTTGGACGGACAGTTTAATTCACCCCTCCACTTT. Its translation: CSVLDGQFNSPLHF.

The V call is TRBV6-5, the J call TRBJ1-1; weak D call: TRBD1 (5 bases). Trimming took 5 bases from V and 4 from J, leaving 14 bases between them. The CDR3 sequence is 14 residues long. CDR1 is MNHEY and CDR2 is SVGAGI in the germline V gene. CDR3 in amino acids: CASSGGGWGTEAFF. In nucleotides, the CDR3 is TGTGCCAGCAGTGGCGGGGGGTGGGGCACTGAAGCTTTCTTT.

The chain links TRBV7-2 to TRBJ2-1; 13 nucleotides line up with TRBD2. With 4 bases clipped from V and 8 bases from J, the junction kept 17 bases outside the gene matches. The CDR3 runs 19 residues. Germline assignment: CDR1 SGHTA and CDR2 FQGNSA. The CDR3 coding sequence is TGTGCCAGCAGCTACTTAAGGGCCCGCGGGGGACTAGCGGGGTATGAGCAGTTCTTC. It codes for CASSYLRARGGLAGYEQFF.

The CDR3 DNA follows: TGTGCCAGCAGCAGACGGACAGGGGGCGGGGAGACCCAGTACTTC. Its protein is CASSRRTGGGETQYF. J is TRBJ2-5 and V is TRBV28; 11 nucleotides agree with TRBD1. V was pared by 6 bases and J by 5 bases, with 8 bases of the junction left unmatched. The germline gives CDR1 MDHEN, CDR2 SYDVKM. The CDR3 sequence is 15 residues long.

V and J are TRBV3-1 and TRBJ1-2; D is possibly TRBD1 (6 bases). V lost 4 bases and J 3 bases, leaving 21 bases between the germline ends. The germline CDR1 and CDR2 sequences are LGHDT and YNNKEL (reference sequence). The CDR3 sequence is 17 residues long. The CDR3 reads CASSPVRKGGLHYGYTF. In DNA, the CDR3 is TGTGCCAGCAGCCCCGTTCGTAAGGGGGGCCTCCACTATGGCTACACCTTC.

The sample holds one count of this clonotype. This chain joins TRBV6-5 and TRBJ2-5, with D possibly matching TRBD2 (6 bases). Trimming took 6 bases from V and 5 from J, leaving 16 bases between them. The CDR3 has 14 amino acids. Germline V gene lookup returns CDR1 MNHEY and CDR2 SVGAGI. The CDR3 loop is CASRGTALGETQYF. CDR3 DNA sequence: TGTGCCAGCAGGGGGACTGCACTCGGGGAGACCCAGTACTTC.

V is TRBV7-3 and J is TRBJ2-3; TRBD2 aligns across 8 bases. V lost 5 bases, J lost 2 bases, and 9 bases stayed unmatched. CDR3 length: 16 residues. Looked up from germline, CDR1 is SGHTA and CDR2 is FQGTGA. The chain's CDR3 is CASSLIGGLDTDTQYF. Written as DNA, the CDR3 is TGTGCCAGCAGCCTCATTGGGGGACTAGACACAGATACGCAGTATTTT.

The chain links TRBV7-2 to TRBJ2-3; no definite D call. Germline CDR1 and CDR2: SGHTA and FQGNSA. V shed 5 bases and J shed 1 base, with 16 bases lying between them. The CDR3 contains 16 residues. This CDR3 is CASSPRRAGGTDTQYF. The CDR3 nucleotides read TGTGCCAGCAGCCCCCGGCGAGCTGGAGGCACAGATACGCAGTATTTT. Together with reference TRBV7-2 and TRBJ2-3, the CDR3 gives the full variable domain: GAGVSQSPSNKVTEKGKDVELRCDPISGHTALYWYRQSLGQGLEFLIYFQGNSAPDKSGLPSDRFSAERTGGSVSTLTIQRTQQEDSAVYLCASSPRRAGGTDTQYFGPGTRLTVL.

The rearrangement joins TRBV7-3 to TRBJ1-1; tentatively, D is TRBD1 (5 bases). This CDR3 is 13 amino acids long. Germline V gene data show CDR1 as SGHTA and CDR2 as FQGTGA. Trimming took off 4 bases at V and 8 bases at J, with 14 bases between the two ends. CDR3 sequence reads: CASSSSRDGEAFF. In DNA, the CDR3 is TGTGCCAGCAGCTCAAGCCGGGACGGCGAAGCTTTCTTT.

This clonotype was seen a few times. J is TRBJ2-3 and V is TRBV7-3; 8 bases line up with TRBD2. CDR1 SGHTA and CDR2 FQGTGA come from the germline V gene. The CDR3 spans 14 residues. With 5 bases clipped from V and 3 bases from J, the junction kept 4 bases outside the gene matches. The CDR3 DNA follows: TGTGCCAGCAGCCGACTAGCGAATACAGATACGCAGTATTTT. Protein: CASSRLANTDTQYF.

The CDR3 loop reads CASGLFTSGQETQYF. Here the CDR3 DNA reads TGTGCTAGTGGTTTGTTTACTAGCGGCCAAGAGACCCAGTACTTC. The V call is TRBV12-5, the J call TRBJ2-5; 8 bases line up with TRBD2. Germline V gives CDR1 LGHNT, CDR2 FRNRAP. The V and J ends lost 2 bases and 1 base, in that order; junction bases with no gene match: 3. The CDR3 contains 15 residues.

This sequence joins TRBV7-8 and TRBJ2-5, with 8 bases identical to TRBD2. CDR1 and CDR2 from the germline V gene are SGHVS and FQNEAQ. The CDR3 is 15 amino acids. V trimming: 2 bases; J trimming: 11 bases; junction bases outside the gene matches: 13. The CDR3 here is CASSLTRTSINEQYF. The CDR3 DNA follows: TGTGCCAGCAGCTTAACAAGGACTAGCATCAATGAGCAGTACTTC.

The chain is built from TRBV25-1 and TRBJ1-1; 9 bases agree with TRBD1. The CDR3 consists of 14 residues. Trimming cost V 8 bases and J 4 bases; bases outside gene matches: 8. CDR1 is MGHDK and CDR2 is SYGVNS in the germline V gene. CDR3 residues: CASCGQGFTTEAFF. CDR3 DNA sequence: TGTGCCAGCTGTGGACAGGGGTTTACCACTGAAGCTTTCTTT.